This TCR beta chain came from a study of cytomegalovirus exposure and HLA in healthy donors. With 60 Vbeta and 13 Jbeta primers, the PCR was carried out. Sequenced by immunoSEQ multiplex PCR; TCRdb stores in-frame clones only, minus some. Of some 150,000 clones listed, 84% are singletons. The V and J ends lost 0 bases and 2 bases respectively, with 9 bases between them. This CDR3 spans 15 amino acids. Germline V CDR1 and CDR2: SGDLS, YYNGEE. Sequenced input: PBMCs. The clonotype was recovered from a boy younger than 10 in good health and CMV-seronegative. V gene TRBV9 combines with J gene TRBJ2-1; perhaps TRBD2 as D (6 bases). The CDR3 sequence: CASSVGAGTYNEQFF. The CDR3, as DNA: TGTGCCAGCAGCGTAGGCGCGGGAACCTACAATGAGCAGTTCTTC.